This T cell receptor beta chain stems from a study of blood T cell repertoires in COVID-19. As for the study in general: Specimens from acute and convalescent COVID-19 originated in the United States, Italy and Spain. In each case, the material was cDNA or gDNA derived from T cells, B-cell-depleted T cells, or PBMCs.

Per the authors' pipeline: Estimated nucleated cell counts came from reference gene primer amplification. Using immunoSEQ multiplex PCR, the repertoire was profiled, and TCRdb retains in-frame clones only, with some absent. Clone size and the V and J calls come from that table; the DNA yielded D and trimming. The sample contains 190,000 or so clones, less than 85% of which appear only once. Trimming stripped 8 bases from V and 0 bases from J, with 18 bases between. CDR1 and CDR2 from the germline V gene are SGHVS and FQNEAQ. The CDR3 has 16 amino acids. The chain has TRBV7-8 and TRBJ2-3, with D maybe TRBD2 (5 bases). Sample: peripheral blood. The receptor was derived from a man aged 50 or older who had recovered from COVID-19. The CDR3 nucleotides read TGTGCCAGCGCCGAACCCCGGGGTTATAGCACAGATACGCAGTATTTT. This codes for CASAEPRGYSTDTQYF.